The sequence of this T cell receptor (beta chain) was determined in a study of CD8 T cells in ankylosing spondylitis. Broader study findings: Within ankylosing spondylitis blood, a TCR beta motif made up of eight or nine highly homologous variants appeared to be characteristic.

For this clonotype: What it binds is unknown.

In TCRdb, the 5' RACE reads were re-called with MiXCR into one record per CDR3 protein. This sample yields some 130,000 distinct CDR3 sequences, of which about 15% are seen a single time; 30% to 35% belongs to the top ten. The sequence was obtained from a male donor with ankylosing spondylitis. Sequencing input: blood, either unsorted or a sorted T cell fraction (not recorded which).

This CDR3 is CASSQDGGLAAYNEQFF. DNA of the CDR3: TGCGCCAGCAGCCAAGATGGAGGACTAGCGGCCTACAATGAGCAGTTCTTC. This chain links TRBV4-3 with TRBJ2-1; the match to TRBD2 covers 10 bases. V shed 0 bases, J shed 2 bases, and the junction held 4 bases outside the gene matches. The germline V gene has CDR1 LGHNA and CDR2 YSLEER. The length of the CDR3 is 17 residues.